These 22 T cell receptor beta chains originate from one sample sequenced in a study of early T cells in non-severe SARS-CoV-2 infection. TCRdb used MiXCR to reprocess the 5' RACE reads, holding one entry per CDR3 protein. This table holds approximately 71,000 distinct CDR3 sequences, roughly 13% found once. Sequenced sample: whole blood. Every receptor here comes from an adult who was a healthcare worker with PCR-confirmed SARS-CoV-2 infection or an uninfected control (not recorded which).

The chain is built from TRBV29-1 and TRBJ2-1, with a weak D call TRBD2 (5 bases). Germline CDR1 reads SQVTM; CDR2 reads ANQGSEA. The length of the CDR3 is 12 residues. Trimming removed 2 bases from V and 9 bases from J, with 11 bases in between. This CDR3 reads CSVEIFAGEQFF. The CDR3, as DNA: TGCAGCGTTGAAATTTTTGCGGGTGAGCAGTTCTTC.

The rearrangement joins TRBV11-3 to TRBJ2-2; D might be TRBD1 (5 bases). The CDR3 runs to 15 residues. The V and J ends lost 8 bases and 7 bases respectively, with 20 bases between them. Germline loops: CDR1 SGHNT, CDR2 YENEEA. This CDR3 reads CASSAEQELNGELFF. CDR3 DNA: TGTGCCAGCTCCGCCGAACAGGAACTTAACGGGGAGCTGTTTTTT.

This clonotype has a handful of counts. The chain joins TRBV28 to TRBJ1-5; the D gene is possibly TRBD1 (6 bases). The CDR3 has 17 residues. V shed 6 bases and J shed 0 bases, with 18 bases lying between them. From germline, CDR1 is MDHEN and CDR2 SYDVKM. The chain's CDR3 is CASRPPQGGVSNQPQHF. Here the CDR3 DNA reads TGTGCCAGCAGGCCCCCACAGGGAGGGGTTAGCAATCAGCCCCAGCATTTT.

The rearrangement links TRBV12-3 or TRBV12-4 to TRBJ1-1, with D possibly being TRBD1 (6 bases). The V end was cut by 7 bases, the J end by 1 base, with 10 bases between. This CDR3 spans 13 amino acids. The CDR3 sequence is CASNTGRNTEAFF. CDR3 coding DNA: TGTGCCAGCAATACAGGGAGGAACACTGAAGCTTTCTTT.

A few counts support this clonotype. The J gene is TRBJ1-2, the V gene TRBV6-5; D unresolved. Germline CDR1 and CDR2: MNHEY and SVGAGI. V was cut by 7 bases and J by 4 bases, with 16 bases left in between. The CDR3 is 14 residues long. The CDR3 loop reads CASTNPGTPYGYTF. The CDR3, as DNA: TGTGCCAGCACCAACCCGGGTACGCCCTATGGCTACACCTTC.

This clonotype rates as medium-sized. The chain carries TRBV2 and TRBJ2-1; 10 bases line up with TRBD1. With V trimmed by 8 bases and J by 8 bases, 18 bases remained unmatched. Germline CDR1 and CDR2: SNHLY and FYNNEI. The CDR3 totals 17 residues. The CDR3 reads CASWALLGTGDPHEQFF. The CDR3 nucleotides are TGTGCCAGCTGGGCCTTACTGGGGACAGGGGATCCCCATGAGCAGTTCTTC.

A few counts support this clonotype. The chain combines TRBV29-1 with TRBJ1-2, with TRBD1 identical over 7 bases. CDR3 size: 12 residues. V gave up 4 bases and J gave up 6 bases; unmatched junction bases: 5. Per germline, CDR1 SQVTM and CDR2 ANQGSEA. CDR3 nucleotide sequence: TGCAGCGTTGGGGACAGATATAATGGCTACACCTTC. Its translation: CSVGDRYNGYTF.

The chain joins TRBV4-2 to TRBJ2-7, with 11 bases that match TRBD1. With 3 bases clipped from V and 2 bases from J, the junction kept 9 bases outside the gene matches. This CDR3 has 17 residues. CDR1 is LGHNA, CDR2 YNFKEQ, per germline. The CDR3 nucleotides are TGTGCCAGCAGCCACATCCCTCGGGACAGGGGGGCCTACGAGCAGTACTTC. It codes for CASSHIPRDRGAYEQYF.

This chain uses TRBV6-5 with TRBJ2-7; D gene ambiguous. The CDR3 covers 12 residues. Germline V gene data show CDR1 as MNHEY and CDR2 as SVGAGI. The V end was cut by 2 bases, the J end by 3 bases, with 5 bases between. The CDR3 DNA sequence: TGTGCCAGCAGTTACGTCAACTACGAGCAGTACTTC. Its protein product is CASSYVNYEQYF.

This chain links TRBV3-1 with TRBJ2-7; 8 bases match TRBD1. V lost 4 bases, J lost 6 bases, and 2 bases stayed unmatched. This CDR3 is 12 amino acids long. The germline V gene has CDR1 LGHDT and CDR2 YNNKEL (reference sequence). In DNA, the CDR3 is TGTGCCAGCAGCCCCGGGACAGGCGAGCAGTACTTC. Protein sequence: CASSPGTGEQYF.

This chain links TRBV12-5 with TRBJ1-5; no clear D gene. The CDR3 consists of 14 residues. V lost 0 bases, J lost 6 bases, and 9 bases lay in between. Germline CDR1 and CDR2: LGHNT and FRNRAP. CDR3 protein: CASGLVTARQPQHF. The CDR3 DNA reads as TGTGCTAGTGGTTTGGTCACCGCACGTCAGCCCCAGCATTTT.

V gene TRBV2 combines with J gene TRBJ2-3, with D unresolved. The V gene's germline CDR1 is SNHLY and CDR2 FYNNEI. V lost 4 bases to trimming and J lost 0 bases, with 5 bases between them. CDR3 length equals 13 residues. As DNA, the CDR3 is TGTGCCAGCAGTGTGCGGAGCACAGATACGCAGTATTTT. The encoded protein is CASSVRSTDTQYF.

This sequence joins TRBV28 and TRBJ2-4; no definite D call. V was clipped by 10 bases and J by 7 bases, with 14 bases between them. CDR1 is MDHEN and CDR2 is SYDVKM in the germline V gene. This CDR3 has 12 residues. CDR3 region: CATQTEANIQYF. CDR3 in DNA: TGTGCCACCCAGACTGAGGCGAACATTCAGTACTTC.

The V call is TRBV20-1, the J call TRBJ2-7; 7 bases match TRBD1. This CDR3 is built from 14 residues. The V segment lost 1 base and the J segment 5 bases; nucleotides outside the gene matches: 8. Germline V gene sequence: CDR1 DFQATT, CDR2 SNEGSKA (reference sequence). CDR3 sequence reads: CSARGDSSFHEQYF. The CDR3 bases are TGCAGTGCTAGAGGGGACAGTAGCTTCCACGAGCAGTACTTC.

This clonotype was seen repeatedly, ten times or more. This chain uses TRBV20-1 with TRBJ2-7; TRBD2 might be the D (6 bases). The CDR3 is 13 amino acids. The germline V gene has CDR1 DFQATT and CDR2 SNEGSKA (reference sequence). With 3 bases removed from V and 2 bases from J, the gap between germline ends came to 11 bases. CDR3 sequence reads: CSARKAGTYEQYF. In DNA form, the CDR3 reads TGCAGTGCTAGGAAGGCGGGAACCTACGAGCAGTACTTC.

The chain carries TRBV7-9 and TRBJ2-2; D call uncertain. The V gene's germline CDR1 is SEHNR and CDR2 FQNEAQ (reference sequence). V was clipped by 6 bases and J by 2 bases, with 13 bases between them. The CDR3 has 15 amino acids. This CDR3 is CASRIQPHNTGELFF. CDR3 nucleotide sequence: TGTGCCAGCAGAATTCAGCCACATAACACCGGGGAGCTGTTTTTT.

In its sample, this clonotype was seen a few times. The V and J genes are TRBV4-3 and TRBJ2-3; weak D call: TRBD1 (7 bases). V shed 4 bases and J shed 5 bases, with 16 bases lying between them. CDR3 length: 15 amino acids. Germline assignment: CDR1 LGHNA and CDR2 YSLEER. The CDR3 here is CASSLRTGGGDTQYF. The CDR3 bases are TGCGCCAGCAGCCTAAGGACAGGAGGGGGAGATACGCAGTATTTT.

This clonotype was observed at least ten times. V usage is TRBV11-2 and J usage is TRBJ2-3; 11 nucleotides agree with TRBD2. With 5 bases clipped from V and 0 bases from J, the junction kept 7 bases outside the gene matches. Per germline, CDR1 SGHAT and CDR2 FQNNGV. CDR3 length: 17 amino acids. The CDR3 DNA reads as TGTGCCAGCAGCCCGACCAGACTAGCGGGGAGCACAGATACGCAGTATTTT. It is translated as CASSPTRLAGSTDTQYF.

There are many counts of this clonotype. The chain carries TRBV7-6 and TRBJ1-4, with TRBD1 matching 7 bases. Trimming removed 5 bases from V and 4 bases from J; junction bases left unmatched: 13. Germline values: CDR1 SGHVS, CDR2 FNYEAQ. The CDR3 has 17 amino acids. DNA for the CDR3: TGTGCCAGCAGCCCAGGGGTCATGGGACAGCATAATGAAAAACTGTTTTTT. It codes for CASSPGVMGQHNEKLFF.

This clonotype was found a few times. The V gene is TRBV7-9, the J gene TRBJ1-2; D is unresolved. The V and J ends lost 0 bases and 4 bases respectively, with 6 bases between them. CDR3 length: 13 residues. The V gene's germline CDR1 is SEHNR and CDR2 FQNEAQ (reference sequence). The CDR3 here is CASSLASGYGYTF. For the CDR3, the DNA is TGTGCCAGCAGCTTAGCATCAGGCTATGGCTACACCTTC.

The chain combines TRBV4-2 with TRBJ2-5; 9 nucleotides agree with TRBD2. Per germline, CDR1 LGHNA and CDR2 YNFKEQ. This CDR3 contains 17 residues. V shed 4 bases and J 4 bases; nucleotides not matched to a gene: 13. The CDR3 DNA reads as TGTGCCAGCAGCCCAAGGCTAGCGGGGTCCATGGCAGAGACCCAGTACTTC. Translating gives CASSPRLAGSMAETQYF.

This clonotype was counted ten times or more. The genes are TRBV20-1 and TRBJ2-2; the match to TRBD2 covers 14 bases. Trimming removed 1 base from V and 6 bases from J; junction bases left unmatched: 10. Per the germline V gene, CDR1 is DFQATT and CDR2 is SNEGSKA (reference sequence). The CDR3 spans 18 residues. CDR3: CSARAHATSGRASGELFF. The CDR3 DNA sequence: TGCAGTGCTAGAGCCCACGCGACTAGCGGGAGGGCTTCCGGGGAGCTGTTTTTT.